The 30 T cell receptor beta chains listed next were all sequenced from one sample in a study of blood T cells in healthy people across ages. Through a sample-barcoded 5' primer and a J-beta primer mix, a second PCR was run for about 6 to 11 cycles. TCRdb called the 5' RACE reads again in MiXCR, with one record for every CDR3 protein. Seen here are approximately 670,000 distinct CDR3 sequences, around 41% observed once, and the top ten hold roughly 30%. Sequenced: blood. The receptor source for this set is a man at least 80 years old in good health.

The CDR3: CASSFGTGGAVSGANVLTF. CDR3 nucleotide sequence: TGTGCCAGCAGCTTTGGGACAGGGGGCGCCGTCTCTGGGGCCAACGTCCTGACTTTC. V usage is TRBV7-2 and J usage is TRBJ2-6; 12 bases are shared with TRBD1. The J segment lost 0 bases and the V segment lost 3 bases, leaving 6 bases of the junction unmatched. The germline V gene encodes CDR1 SGHTA and CDR2 FQGNSA. This CDR3 comprises 19 residues.

On this clonotype itself: The junction does not match germline at one end; this may be a read error. The chain couples TRBV5-5 to TRBJ1-2; D remains ambiguous. The CDR3 runs to 15 residues. Per the germline V gene, CDR1 is SGHKS and CDR2 is YYEKEE (reference sequence). CDR3 loop: CASSLYDNANYGNTF. For the CDR3, the DNA is TGTGCCAGCAGCTTATATGACAATGCCAACTATGGCAACACCTTC.

This clonotype was picked up one time. One end of the junction does not line up with germline, which may come from a read error. In nucleotides, the CDR3 is TGTGCCGGCAGCCAAGGGGGGGGTACTGAAAAACTGTTTTTT. It codes for CAGSQGGGTEKLFF. This chain links TRBV4-2 with TRBJ1-4; maybe TRBD1 (6 bases). The CDR3 is 14 residues long. Germline-derived CDR1 and CDR2 are LGHNA and YNFKEQ.

The chain joins TRBV27 to TRBJ2-5, with D unclear. The length of the CDR3 is 12 residues. Germline V CDR1 and CDR2: MNHEY, SMNVEV (reference sequence). V was pared by 5 bases and J by 5 bases, with 9 bases between. CDR3 DNA sequence: TGTGCCAGCAGTCTCAGAACGGAGACCCAGTACTTC. Translation: CASSLRTETQYF.

Turning to this clonotype: A junction end diverges from the germline sequence, so it may reflect a read error. This rearrangement joins TRBV9 to TRBJ2-3; perhaps TRBD1 as D (5 bases). The CDR3 length is 16 residues. Per the germline V gene, CDR1 is SGDLS and CDR2 is YYNGEE. The CDR3 DNA is TGTGCCAGCAGCGTAGTTGGACCCTCGAGCACAGGTACGCAGTATTTT. This sequence encodes CASSVVGPSSTGTQYF. The variable domain in full, with the rest retrieved from reference TRBV9 and TRBJ2-3, is DSGVTQTPKHLITATGQRVTLRCSPRSGDLSVYWYQQSLDQGLQFLIQYYNGEERAKGNILERFSAQQFPDLHSELNLSSLELGDSALYFCASSVVGPSSTGTQYFGPGTRLTVL.

The chain combines TRBV5-1 with TRBJ1-2; tentative D call: TRBD1 (5 bases). Trimming pared 2 bases from V and 2 bases from J, leaving 7 bases between. CDR1 is SGHRS and CDR2 is YFSETQ in the germline V gene. CDR3 size: 13 residues. This chain's CDR3 is CASSLQENYGYTF. The DNA of the CDR3 is TGCGCCAGCAGCTTACAGGAGAACTATGGCTACACCTTC.

V and J are TRBV3-1 and TRBJ2-6; D may be TRBD1 (6 bases). Trimming took 10 bases from V and 3 from J, leaving 10 bases between them. Germline V lookup: CDR1 LGHDT, CDR2 YNNKEL (reference sequence). The CDR3 has 13 residues. The CDR3 reads CATRTDGANVLTF. The DNA of the CDR3 is TGTGCCACCCGGACAGATGGGGCCAACGTCCTGACTTTC.

This clonotype was seen repeatedly, ten times or more. This sequence joins TRBV21-1 and TRBJ2-3; TRBD2 reflects the table's D call only, with no check against the DNA. TRBV21-1 constitutes a pseudogene. This CDR3 has 17 residues. The CDR3 DNA follows: TGTGCCAGCAGCATTTCCGAACTAGCGATCTTCACAGATACGCAGTATTTT. The encoded protein is CASSISELAIFTDTQYF.

The V and J genes are TRBV5-1 and TRBJ2-7; D is unresolved. The CDR3 runs 14 residues. The germline V gene encodes CDR1 SGHRS and CDR2 YFSETQ. The V end was cut by 0 bases, the J end by 0 bases, with 7 bases between. CDR3 bases: TGCGCCAGCAGCTTGGAAGATAGCTCCTACGAGCAGTACTTC. Translation gives CASSLEDSSYEQYF.

Comment on this clonotype: An end of the junction does not agree with germline; a read error may underlie this. The V gene is TRBV4-3, the J gene TRBJ2-4; 7 nucleotides match TRBD2. Per the germline V gene, CDR1 is LGHNA and CDR2 is YSLEER. CDR3 size: 17 residues. CDR3 sequence: CASSQDVAGDPKNVQYF. CDR3 sequence (DNA): TGCGCCAGCAGCCAAGATGTTGCGGGGGACCCCAAAAACGTTCAGTACTTC.

V and J are TRBV20-1 and TRBJ2-7; a weak D match, TRBD1 (6 bases). V shed 0 bases and J shed 0 bases, with 18 bases lying between them. The V gene's germline CDR1 is DFQATT and CDR2 SNEGSKA (reference sequence). The CDR3 is 17 residues long. The CDR3 DNA sequence: TGCAGTGCTAGAGACCCAACCGGACAGAGAAGCTCCTACGAGCAGTACTTC. This translates into CSARDPTGQRSSYEQYF.

About this clonotype: A junction boundary mismatches the germline segment, possibly from a read error. The chain is built from TRBV28 and TRBJ1-6, with TRBD1 matching 9 bases. The V gene's germline CDR1 is MDHEN and CDR2 SYDVKM. The CDR3 sequence is 16 residues long. The CDR3 loop reads CASSPRRGQGGSHLHF. The CDR3 DNA sequence: TGTGCCAGCAGTCCCCGCCGGGGACAGGGCGGATCACACCTCCACTTT.

On this clonotype: With a much larger clone just one base away, this may be a read error. This chain joins TRBV7-8 and TRBJ2-3, with D tentatively TRBD1 (6 bases). Per the germline V gene, CDR1 is SGHVS and CDR2 is FQNEAQ. The length of the CDR3 is 17 residues. Trimming left V 1 base short and J 2 bases short, with 16 bases between. As DNA, the CDR3 is TGTGCCAGCAGCTTAGTGGGGGCAGGGTTACACACAGATACGCAGTATTTT. Its protein is CASSLVGAGLHTDTQYF.

The rearrangement joins TRBV20-1 to TRBJ2-7; 11 bases agree with TRBD2. Per the germline V gene, CDR1 is DFQATT and CDR2 is SNEGSKA (reference sequence). V gave up 0 bases and J gave up 0 bases; unmatched junction bases: 10. There are 18 residues in the CDR3. CDR3: CSARDRTSGSVSSYEQYF. As DNA, the CDR3 is TGCAGTGCTAGAGATCGAACTAGCGGGAGCGTCTCCTCCTACGAGCAGTACTTC.

This clonotype has only a few counts. The V call is TRBV6-1, the J call TRBJ1-1; D possibly corresponds to TRBD1 (5 bases). The length of the CDR3 is 16 residues. Germline V gene sequence: CDR1 MNHNS, CDR2 SASEGT. The V end was cut by 1 base, the J end by 1 base, with 13 bases between. The CDR3 DNA is TGTGCCAGCAGTGAAGGGGGGGGACGGCCGAACACTGAAGCTTTCTTT. Its translation: CASSEGGGRPNTEAFF.

The chain employs TRBV28 and TRBJ2-7; 10 nucleotides match TRBD1. The ends lost 3 bases at V and 12 bases at J; junction bases unmatched: 11. The CDR3 has 14 residues. Germline assignment: CDR1 MDHEN and CDR2 SYDVKM. CDR3 bases: TGTGCCAGCAGTTTTCAGCCCGGGACAGGGGAGTTGTACTTC. As protein: CASSFQPGTGELYF.

About this clonotype: At one of its ends the junction is not consistent with the germline gene, which may arise from a read error. The chain joins TRBV29-1 to TRBJ2-5, with D possibly being TRBD1 (5 bases). The CDR3 is 13 amino acids. CDR1 SQVTM and CDR2 ANQGSEA come from the germline V gene. This CDR3 is CSAGRQGSSEQHF. In nucleotides, the CDR3 is TGCAGCGCAGGGCGTCAGGGCTCCTCCGAGCAGCACTTC.

This chain uses TRBV20-1 with TRBJ2-1; the D is unclear. Germline CDR1 reads DFQATT; CDR2 reads SNEGSKA (reference sequence). V was shortened by 6 bases and J by 9 bases, with 18 bases between the two germline ends. This CDR3 contains 13 residues. CDR3 amino acids: CSAPTAGWGEQFF. In nucleotides, the CDR3 is TGCAGTGCCCCGACCGCCGGGTGGGGTGAGCAGTTCTTC.

Details on this clonotype: At one end, the junction sequence differs from germline, possibly due to a read error. V is TRBV6-1 and J is TRBJ1-1; D ambiguous. CDR1 is MNHNS, CDR2 SASEGT, per germline. The CDR3 loop spans 14 amino acids. CDR3 in DNA: TGTGCCAGCCTCCCAGTGGTGACCAACACTGAAGCTCTCTTT. Protein sequence: CASLPVVTNTEALF.

The rearrangement uses TRBV5-4 and TRBJ2-3; 8 bases line up with TRBD2. The CDR3 length is 17 residues. The V segment lost 0 bases and the J segment 0 bases; nucleotides outside the gene matches: 6. Germline-derived CDR1 and CDR2 are SGHNT and YYREEE (reference sequence). Written as DNA, the CDR3 is TGTGCCAGCAGCTTGGGAGCGGGAGCCTTAAGCACAGATACGCAGTATTTT. Translation: CASSLGAGALSTDTQYF.

The CDR3: CSARDYSGLVEVTQYF. The CDR3 DNA reads as TGCAGTGCTAGAGACTACTCGGGTCTAGTAGAAGTGACCCAGTACTTC. This rearrangement joins TRBV20-1 to TRBJ2-5, with D uncertain. V was trimmed by 0 bases and J by 7 bases, leaving 21 bases between them. Germline CDR1 is DFQATT and CDR2 is SNEGSKA (reference sequence). This CDR3 spans 16 amino acids.

This clonotype was observed at least ten times. This chain links TRBV4-1 with TRBJ2-1; no clear D gene. With 1 base removed from V and 4 bases from J, the gap between germline ends came to 5 bases. The CDR3 is 13 residues long. The germline CDR1 and CDR2 sequences are MGHRA and YSYEKL. CDR3 coding DNA: TGCGCCAGCAGCCAAGCAGAGTACAATGAGCAGTTCTTC. It codes for CASSQAEYNEQFF.

In regard to this clonotype: At one of its ends the junction is not consistent with the germline gene, which may arise from a read error. The chain combines TRBV6-2 or TRBV6-3 with TRBJ2-7; D may match TRBD1 or TRBD2 (5 bases each). The germline V gene encodes CDR1 MNHEY and CDR2 SVGEGT. There are 14 residues in the CDR3. The CDR3 DNA is TGTGCCAACAGTTGGGGGACCGGAACCTACGAGCAGTACTTC. Translation gives CANSWGTGTYEQYF.

This clonotype was recorded at least ten times. The J gene is TRBJ2-7, the V gene TRBV6-2 or TRBV6-3; 12 bases agree with TRBD2. Germline V gene lookup returns CDR1 MNHEY and CDR2 SVGEGT. The trim removed 4 bases at V and 4 bases at J, leaving 5 bases unmatched. The CDR3 is made up of 15 amino acids. CDR3 in amino acids: CASSSLAGGRYEQYF. CDR3 sequence (DNA): TGTGCCAGCAGTTCCCTAGCGGGAGGGAGGTACGAGCAGTACTTC.

The chain carries TRBV5-1 and TRBJ1-1; D is unresolved. This CDR3 has 14 amino acids. Looked up from germline, CDR1 is SGHRS and CDR2 is YFSETQ. Trimming pared 2 bases from V and 5 bases from J, leaving 13 bases between. CDR3 protein: CASSFSMGGTEAFF. The CDR3 nucleotides read TGCGCCAGCAGCTTCAGCATGGGTGGTACTGAAGCTTTCTTT.

The sample holds a few counts of this clonotype. This chain joins TRBV18 and TRBJ2-1; the D gene is possibly TRBD2 (6 bases). This CDR3 contains 14 residues. The V end was cut by 0 bases, the J end by 7 bases, with 10 bases between. The V gene's germline CDR1 is KGHSH and CDR2 LQKENI. The CDR3 reads CASSPPGLANEQFF. The CDR3, as DNA: TGTGCCAGCTCACCACCCGGGCTAGCGAATGAGCAGTTCTTC.

A few counts support this clonotype. DNA of the CDR3: TGTGCCAGCAGTGAAATGACAGGATACAATGAGCAGTTCTTC. Its translation: CASSEMTGYNEQFF. The genes are TRBV6-1 and TRBJ2-1; D is perhaps TRBD1 (6 bases). CDR1 MNHNS and CDR2 SASEGT come from the germline V gene. The CDR3 loop spans 14 amino acids. The V and J ends lost 2 bases and 4 bases respectively, with 9 bases between them.

The chain has TRBV7-3 and TRBJ2-7, with D perhaps TRBD1 (5 bases). Germline V gene data show CDR1 as SGHTA and CDR2 as FQGTGA. The CDR3 runs to 14 residues. V lost 2 bases to trimming and J lost 0 bases, with 8 bases between them. CDR3 DNA sequence: TGTGCCAGCAGCTTATCGGACATCTCCTACGAGCAGTACTTC. It translates to CASSLSDISYEQYF.

Worth noting for this clonotype: Possible read error: a much larger clone is one base away. The V and J genes are TRBV7-2 and TRBJ2-3; unclear D gene. CDR3 length equals 12 residues. Germline CDR1 and CDR2: SGHTA and FQGNSA. Here the CDR3 DNA reads TGTGCCAGCAGCTTAGTGGAAGATATGCAGTATTTT. Translating gives CASSLVEDMQYF.

The chain joins TRBV21-1 to TRBJ2-3; the table's D gene call, TRBD1, was not cross checked with the DNA. TRBV21-1 counts as a pseudogene. The length of the CDR3 is 15 residues. CDR3 protein: CASSNRDRETDTQYF. The CDR3 nucleotides are TGTGCCAGCAGCAATCGGGACAGGGAAACAGATACGCAGTATTTT.